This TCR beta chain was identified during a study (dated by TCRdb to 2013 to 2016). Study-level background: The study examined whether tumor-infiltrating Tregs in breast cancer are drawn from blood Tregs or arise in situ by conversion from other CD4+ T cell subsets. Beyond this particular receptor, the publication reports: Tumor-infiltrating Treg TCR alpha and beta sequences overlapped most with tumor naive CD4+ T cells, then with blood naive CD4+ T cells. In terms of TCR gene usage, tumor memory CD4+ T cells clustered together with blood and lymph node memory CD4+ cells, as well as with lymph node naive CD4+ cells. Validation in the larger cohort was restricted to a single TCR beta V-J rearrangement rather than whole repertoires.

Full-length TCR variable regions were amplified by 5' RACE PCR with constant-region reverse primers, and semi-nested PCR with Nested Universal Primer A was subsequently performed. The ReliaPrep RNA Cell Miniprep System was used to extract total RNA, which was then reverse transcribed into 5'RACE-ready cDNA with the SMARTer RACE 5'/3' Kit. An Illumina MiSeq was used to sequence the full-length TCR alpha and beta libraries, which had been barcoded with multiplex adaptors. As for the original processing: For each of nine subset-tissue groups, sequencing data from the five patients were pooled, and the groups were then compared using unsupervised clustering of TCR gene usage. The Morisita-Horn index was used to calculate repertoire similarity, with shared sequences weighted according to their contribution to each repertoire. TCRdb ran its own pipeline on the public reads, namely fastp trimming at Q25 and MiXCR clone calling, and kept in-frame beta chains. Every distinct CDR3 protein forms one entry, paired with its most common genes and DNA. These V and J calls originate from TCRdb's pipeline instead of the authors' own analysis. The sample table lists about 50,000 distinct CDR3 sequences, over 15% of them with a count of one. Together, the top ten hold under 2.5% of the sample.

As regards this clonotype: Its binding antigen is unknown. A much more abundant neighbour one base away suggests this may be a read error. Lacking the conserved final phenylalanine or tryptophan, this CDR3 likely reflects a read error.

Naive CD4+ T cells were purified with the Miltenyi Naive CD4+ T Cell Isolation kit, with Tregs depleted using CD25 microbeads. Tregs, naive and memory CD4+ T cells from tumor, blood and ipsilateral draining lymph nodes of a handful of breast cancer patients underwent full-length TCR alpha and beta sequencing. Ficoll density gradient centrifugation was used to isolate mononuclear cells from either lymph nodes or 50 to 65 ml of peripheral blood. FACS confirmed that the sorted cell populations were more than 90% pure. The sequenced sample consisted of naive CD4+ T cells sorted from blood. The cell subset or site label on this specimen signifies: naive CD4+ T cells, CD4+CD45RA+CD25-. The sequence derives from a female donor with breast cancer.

This receptor carries the CDR3 CSVQRQGRTDTQYS. The DNA reads TGCAGCGTCCAAAGACAGGGGCGCACAGATACGCAGTATTCT. The chain links TRBV29-1 with TRBJ2-3, with 8 middle bases fitting TRBD1. The CDR3 spans 14 amino acids, including both terminal residues. Just the 42-base CDR3 DNA is kept, in frame starting at base 1. For this chain, trimming is 6 bases at the V end and 1 base at the J end, and the number of junction bases without a gene match is 6. CDR1 SQVTM and CDR2 ANQGSEA are derived from the germline V gene.